This T cell receptor beta chain was sequenced for a study of post-analysis software for immune sequencing data. In this sample, this clonotype turned up many times. TCR beta cDNA libraries had unique molecular identifiers. MiXCR was run by TCRdb on the PCR reads, yielding one entry per CDR3 protein. Found here are about 400,000 distinct CDR3 sequences, around 37% of them singletons; the top ten hold about an eighth. The sequenced sample was blood. The origin of this receptor is a girl aged 5-17 years with multiple sclerosis.

The DNA for the CDR3 is TGTGCCAGCAGTTACGTGGGACAAGAGACCCAGTACTTC. Amino acid sequence: CASSYVGQETQYF. The rearrangement joins TRBV6-5 to TRBJ2-5, with no clear D. CDR1 is MNHEY, CDR2 SVGAGI, per germline. This CDR3 is 13 amino acids long. Trimming pared 2 bases from V and 2 bases from J, leaving 6 bases between.